This T cell receptor (beta chain) is drawn from a study of regulatory T cells in long-lasting Graves disease. Time point: newly diagnosed GD, antithyroid drugs for less than 3 months. PBMCs provided the RNA from which the TCR library was made. According to the study, TCR beta libraries were built with iRepertoire HTBI primers and CDR3-region Arm-PCR. MiXCR, run by TCRdb on the multiplex PCR reads, gives a single entry per CDR3 protein. The sample shows 350,000 to 500,000 distinct CDR3 sequences, about 14% of them seen only once. The CDR3 has 18 residues. Germline V gene lookup returns CDR1 DFQATT and CDR2 SNEGSKA (reference sequence). This same sample was also part of a study on T cells in Graves' hyperthyroidism and ophthalmopathy.

The chain employs TRBV20-1 and TRBJ2-5; 13 bases align to TRBD2. The sequence was collected from a woman aged 45-60 years with Graves disease. The source was peripheral blood mononuclear cells (PBMCs), collected at new diagnosis, from a patient treated with antithyroid drugs. The CDR3 nucleotides are TGCAAGGCTTTAGCCGGACTAGCGGGAGCGGGAGGGGGCGAGACCCAGTACTTC. This translates into CKALAGLAGAGGGETQYF.